At least ten counts were recorded for the clone carrying this TCR beta chain. The data stem from a study of neurological immune-mediated disorders. In TCRdb, the 5' RACE reads were re-called with MiXCR into one record per CDR3 protein. Seen here are over 35,000 distinct CDR3 sequences, around 4.3% observed once, and the top ten hold around 5.7%. Sequencing input: PBMCs. This sequence originates from a woman aged 55-69 years with multiple sclerosis.

Here the CDR3 reads CASSQEAARETQYF. CDR3 DNA sequence: TGTGCCAGCAGCCAAGAAGCTGCGCGAGAGACCCAGTACTTC. V is TRBV3-2 and J is TRBJ2-5. TRBV3-2 is tagged as a pseudogene. The length of the CDR3 is 14 residues.